This entry lists 11 T cell receptor beta chains sequenced from one sample in a study of cytomegalovirus exposure and HLA in healthy donors. Primers: 60 Vbeta forward and 13 Jbeta reverse. The protocol was immunoSEQ multiplex PCR, while the TCRdb copy is restricted to in-frame clones and leaves out a portion. The table includes 80,000 to 100,000 clones, around 67% detected once. Sequenced sample: PBMCs. The receptors shown here come from a man between 45 and 60 years old in good health and CMV-seronegative.

V is TRBV7-8 and J is TRBJ1-1, with no clear D. This CDR3 has 15 residues. Germline CDR1 is SGHVS and CDR2 is FQNEAQ. Trimming pared 2 bases from V and 5 bases from J, leaving 15 bases between. The CDR3 DNA is TGTGCCAGCAGCTTATATCGGGGAATGAGAACTGAAGCTTTCTTT. This sequence encodes CASSLYRGMRTEAFF.

The genes are TRBV9 and TRBJ2-5; a possible D gene is TRBD1 (5 bases). The length of the CDR3 is 14 residues. V lost 3 bases to trimming and J lost 5 bases, with 14 bases between them. In germline, CDR1 is SGDLS, CDR2 YYNGEE. CDR3 sequence: CASSAGHPRETQYF. The CDR3 DNA is TGTGCCAGCAGCGCTGGACACCCCCGGGAGACCCAGTACTTC.

This chain connects TRBV7-9 to TRBJ2-4; D remains unclear. Germline CDR1 is SEHNR and CDR2 is FQNEAQ (reference sequence). V lost 4 bases, J lost 1 base, and 8 bases lay in between. This CDR3 is built from 14 residues. The CDR3 protein is CASSSPEAKNIQYF. The DNA of the CDR3 is TGTGCCAGCAGCTCCCCGGAGGCCAAAAACATTCAGTACTTC.

The V and J genes are TRBV7-6 and TRBJ2-7; TRBD1 aligns across 11 bases. This CDR3 is 17 amino acids long. V trimming: 0 bases; J trimming: 2 bases; junction bases outside the gene matches: 6. The germline V gene has CDR1 SGHVS and CDR2 FNYEAQ. CDR3 sequence reads: CASSLAVAGQGAYEQYF. For the CDR3, the DNA is TGTGCCAGCAGCTTAGCGGTTGCGGGACAGGGGGCCTACGAGCAGTACTTC.

Concerning this clone: Its ends do not fully match the called genes, so a read error is possible. This sequence joins TRBV9 and TRBJ2-6; TRBD1 is a possible D gene (5 bases). Looked up from germline, CDR1 is SGDLS and CDR2 is YYNGEE. The CDR3 length is 14 residues. DNA for the CDR3: TGTGCCAGCAGGCGAGGCTCTGGGGCCAACATCCTGACTTTC. It specifies CASRRGSGANILTF.

This sequence joins TRBV27 and TRBJ1-2; 7 positions match TRBD1. J lost 2 bases, V lost 7 bases, and 10 bases had no gene match. CDR1 and CDR2 from the germline V gene are MNHEY and SMNVEV (reference sequence). The CDR3 sequence is 15 residues long. CDR3 DNA sequence: TGTGCCAGCATCATTTCGGGGACAGAGAACTATGGCTACACCTTC. Translating gives CASIISGTENYGYTF.

This sequence joins TRBV29-1 and TRBJ2-3; no clear D gene. CDR3 length: 13 residues. CDR1 and CDR2 (germline): SQVTM, ANQGSEA. With 1 base removed from V and 6 bases from J, the gap between germline ends came to 11 bases. As DNA, the CDR3 is TGCAGCGTTGAAGGCACGGGTCGGGATACGCAGTATTTT. This encodes CSVEGTGRDTQYF.

The genes are TRBV19 and TRBJ1-2, with D possibly being TRBD1 (6 bases). From germline, CDR1 is LNHDA and CDR2 SQIVND (reference sequence). The CDR3 is 15 residues long. Trimming took off 2 bases at V and 3 bases at J, with 13 bases between the two ends. The CDR3 DNA follows: TGTGCCAGTAGTATATATCTGGGGGCGTACTATGGCTACACCTTC. Protein: CASSIYLGAYYGYTF.

The CDR3 nucleotides are TGTGCCAGCAGGACACAGGAGAGGTACGAGCAGTACTTC. Its translation: CASRTQERYEQYF. The chain employs TRBV6-6 and TRBJ2-7, with a weak D call TRBD1 (5 bases). The CDR3 loop spans 13 amino acids. Trimming took off 6 bases at V and 4 bases at J, with 13 bases between the two ends. CDR1 and CDR2 from the germline V gene are MNHNY and SVGAGI (reference sequence).

The chain couples TRBV11-2 to TRBJ1-5, with TRBD1 identical over 8 bases. The V segment lost 3 bases and the J segment 11 bases; nucleotides outside the gene matches: 6. The V gene's germline CDR1 is SGHAT and CDR2 FQNNGV. CDR3 size: 13 residues. CDR3 coding DNA: TGTGCCAGCAGCTTGGATGGACAGGGCTCCCAGCATTTT. This gives the protein CASSLDGQGSQHF.

V is TRBV27 and J is TRBJ1-2; the D gene is possibly TRBD1 (6 bases). Germline V gene data show CDR1 as MNHEY and CDR2 as SMNVEV (reference sequence). V lost 6 bases to trimming and J lost 12 bases, with 20 bases between them. The CDR3 runs 13 residues. DNA for the CDR3: TGTGCCAGCAGAGAAACTAACAGGGATAAAAACACCTTC. This encodes CASRETNRDKNTF.